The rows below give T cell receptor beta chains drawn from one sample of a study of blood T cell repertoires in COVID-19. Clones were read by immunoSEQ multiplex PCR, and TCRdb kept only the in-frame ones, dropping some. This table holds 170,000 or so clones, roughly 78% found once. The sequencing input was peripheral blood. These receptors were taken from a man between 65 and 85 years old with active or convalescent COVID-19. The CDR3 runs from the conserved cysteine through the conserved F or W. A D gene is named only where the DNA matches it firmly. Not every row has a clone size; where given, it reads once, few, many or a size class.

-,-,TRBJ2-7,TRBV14,CASSQTTYEQYF,TGTGCCAGCAGCCAGACAACCTACGAGCAGTACTTC
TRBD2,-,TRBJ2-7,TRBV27,CASGGVWAEQYF,TGTGCCAGCGGGGGGGTCTGGGCCGAGCAGTACTTC
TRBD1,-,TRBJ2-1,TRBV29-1,CSGRLQGEVSYNEQFF,TGCAGCGGCCGCCTCCAGGGGGAAGTTTCCTACAATGAGCAGTTCTTC
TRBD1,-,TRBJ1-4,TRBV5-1,CASSEGQGTGEKLFF,TGCGCCAGCAGCGAGGGACAGGGAACGGGGGAAAAACTGTTTTTT
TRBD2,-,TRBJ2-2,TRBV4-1,CASSPLAGAQTGELFF,TGCGCCAGCAGCCCACTAGCGGGGGCACAAACCGGGGAGCTGTTTTTT
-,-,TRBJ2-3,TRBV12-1,CASSFGGGTSDTDTQYF,-
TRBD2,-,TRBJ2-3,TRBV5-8,CASSIGLAGASITDTQYF,TGTGCCAGCAGCATTGGACTAGCGGGGGCCTCTATCACAGATACGCAGTATTTT
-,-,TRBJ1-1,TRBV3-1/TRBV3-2,CASSSGQIESEAFF,TGTGCCAGCAGTTCCGGACAGATAGAAAGTGAAGCTTTCTTT
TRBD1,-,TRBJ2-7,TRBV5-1,CASSSEQGRHSYEQYF,TGCGCCAGCAGCTCAGAACAGGGGCGACACTCCTACGAGCAGTACTTC
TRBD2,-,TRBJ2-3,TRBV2,CASRPSVWGTGTSGRGREADTQYF,TGTGCCAGCAGGCCCTCCGTCTGGGGTACCGGGACTAGCGGGAGAGGACGTGAGGCAGATACGCAGTATTTT
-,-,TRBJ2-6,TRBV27,CASSQRTYNSGANVLTF,TGTGCCAGCAGTCAGAGGACTTACAACTCTGGGGCCAACGTCCTGACTTTC
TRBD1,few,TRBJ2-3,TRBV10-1,CASSGSDRAGPQYF,TGCGCCAGCAGTGGGTCGGACAGGGCTGGTCCGCAGTATTTT
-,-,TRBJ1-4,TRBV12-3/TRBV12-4,CASSSTTNEKLFF,TGTGCCAGCTCCAGTACCACTAATGAAAAACTGTTTTTT
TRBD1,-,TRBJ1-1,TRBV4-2,CASSQDRDREAFF,TGTGCCAGCAGCCAAGATAGGGACAGGGAGGCTTTCTTT
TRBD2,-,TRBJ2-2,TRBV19,CASSISSGGAYNTGELFF,TGTGCCAGTAGTATCTCTAGCGGGGGGGCCTATAACACCGGGGAGCTGTTTTTT
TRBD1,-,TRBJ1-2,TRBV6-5,CASTSGGVDYGYTF,TGTGCCAGCACCTCAGGGGGCGTCGACTATGGCTACACCTTC
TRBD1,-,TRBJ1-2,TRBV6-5,CASSYSGGDYGYTF,TGTGCCAGCAGTTACTCAGGGGGCGACTATGGCTACACCTTC
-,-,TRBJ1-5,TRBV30,CAWSVNNRGNQPQHF,TGTGCCTGGAGTGTAAATAATAGAGGCAATCAGCCCCAGCATTTT
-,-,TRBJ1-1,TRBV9,CASSAPVEVMNTEAFF,TGTGCCAGCAGCGCACCAGTTGAGGTGATGAACACTGAAGCTTTCTTT
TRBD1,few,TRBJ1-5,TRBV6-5,CASSSGQGGVQPQHF,TGTGCCAGCAGTTCCGGACAGGGGGGCGTCCAGCCCCAGCATTTT
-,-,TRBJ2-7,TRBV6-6,CASSRTVEQYF,TGTGCCAGCAGTCGGACAGTCGAGCAGTACTTC
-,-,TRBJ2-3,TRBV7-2,CASSLDYTDTQYF,TGTGCCAGCAGCTTAGACTACACAGATACGCAGTATTTT
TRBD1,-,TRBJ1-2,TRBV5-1,CASSLRDRGGGYTF,TGCGCCAGCAGCTTGAGGGACAGGGGCGGAGGCTACACCTTC
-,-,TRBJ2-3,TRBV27,CASSFRGRQGSTDTQYF,TGTGCCAGCAGTTTTAGAGGGAGGCAGGGTAGCACAGATACGCAGTATTTT
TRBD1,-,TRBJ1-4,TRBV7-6,CASSPRTGQEKLFF,TGTGCCAGCAGCCCCCGGACAGGGCAAGAAAAACTGTTTTTT